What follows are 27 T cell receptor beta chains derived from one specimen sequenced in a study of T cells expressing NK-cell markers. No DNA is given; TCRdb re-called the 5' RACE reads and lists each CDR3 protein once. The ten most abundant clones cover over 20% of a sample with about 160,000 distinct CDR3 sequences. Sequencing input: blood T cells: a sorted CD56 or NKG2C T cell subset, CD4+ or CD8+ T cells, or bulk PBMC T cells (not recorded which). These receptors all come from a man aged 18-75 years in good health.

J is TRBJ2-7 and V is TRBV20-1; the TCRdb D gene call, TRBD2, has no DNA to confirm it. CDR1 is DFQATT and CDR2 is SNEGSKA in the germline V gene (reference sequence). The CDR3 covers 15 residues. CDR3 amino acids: CSAKRRGPSSYEQYF.

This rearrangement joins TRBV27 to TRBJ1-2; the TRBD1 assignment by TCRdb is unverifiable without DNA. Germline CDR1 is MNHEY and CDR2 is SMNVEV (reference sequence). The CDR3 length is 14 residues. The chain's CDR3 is CASSWLGGNYGYTF.

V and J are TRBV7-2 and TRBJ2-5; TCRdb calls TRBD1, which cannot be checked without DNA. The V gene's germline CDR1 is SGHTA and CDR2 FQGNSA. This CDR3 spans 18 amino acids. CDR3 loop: CASSLAHHARGGEETQYF.

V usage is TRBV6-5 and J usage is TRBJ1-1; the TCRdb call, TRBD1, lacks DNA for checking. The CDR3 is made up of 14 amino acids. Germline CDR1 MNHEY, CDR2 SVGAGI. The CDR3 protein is CASSYGGEGTEAFF.

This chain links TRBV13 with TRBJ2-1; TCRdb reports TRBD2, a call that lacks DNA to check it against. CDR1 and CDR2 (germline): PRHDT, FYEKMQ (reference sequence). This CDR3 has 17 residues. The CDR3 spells CASSFSPLAHLNNEQFF.

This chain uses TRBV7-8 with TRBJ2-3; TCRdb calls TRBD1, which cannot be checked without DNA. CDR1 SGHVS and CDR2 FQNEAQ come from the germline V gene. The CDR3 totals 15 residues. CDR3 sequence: CASSSPGANTDTQYF.

CDR3 sequence reads: CASRDAGLYGYTF. The chain employs TRBV27 and TRBJ1-2; the TCRdb call, TRBD1, lacks DNA for checking. The CDR3 loop spans 13 amino acids. Per the germline V gene, CDR1 is MNHEY and CDR2 is SMNVEV (reference sequence).

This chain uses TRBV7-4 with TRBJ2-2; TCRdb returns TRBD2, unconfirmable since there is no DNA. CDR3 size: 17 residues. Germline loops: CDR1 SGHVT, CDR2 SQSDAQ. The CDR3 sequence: CASRPGVAGVKTGELFF.

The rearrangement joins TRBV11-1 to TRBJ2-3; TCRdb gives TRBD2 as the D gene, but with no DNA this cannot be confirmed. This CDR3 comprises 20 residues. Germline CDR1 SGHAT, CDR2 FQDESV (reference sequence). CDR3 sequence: CASSPPPGLAGGFSTDTQYF. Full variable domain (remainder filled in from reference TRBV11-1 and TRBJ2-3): EAEVAQSPRYKITEKSQAVAFWCDPISGHATLYWYRQILGQGPELLVQFQDESVVDDSQLPKDRFSAERLKGVDSTLKIQPAELGDSAMYLCASSPPPGLAGGFSTDTQYFGPGTRLTVL.

Here the CDR3 reads CASSYSEDGGGDEQYF. The rearrangement joins TRBV6-5 to TRBJ2-7; absent DNA, TCRdb's TRBD2 call cannot be checked. This CDR3 has 16 amino acids. The germline V gene encodes CDR1 MNHEY and CDR2 SVGAGI.

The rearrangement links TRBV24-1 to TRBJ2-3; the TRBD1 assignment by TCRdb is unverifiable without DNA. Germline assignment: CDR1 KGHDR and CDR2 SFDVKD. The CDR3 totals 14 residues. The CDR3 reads CATSDTTGGDTQYF.

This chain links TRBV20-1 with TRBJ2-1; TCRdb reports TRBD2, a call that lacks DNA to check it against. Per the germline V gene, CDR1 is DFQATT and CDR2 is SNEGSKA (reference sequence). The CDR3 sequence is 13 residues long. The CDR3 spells CSNSGGDYNEQFF.

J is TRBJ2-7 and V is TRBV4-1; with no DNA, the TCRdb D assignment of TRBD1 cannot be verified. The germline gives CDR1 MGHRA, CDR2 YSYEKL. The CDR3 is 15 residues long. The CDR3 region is CASSRAGTGIDEQYF.

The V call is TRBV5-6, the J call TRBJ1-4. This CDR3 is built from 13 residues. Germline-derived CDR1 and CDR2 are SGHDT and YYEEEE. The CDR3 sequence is CASSLEAGMELFF.

CDR3 loop: CASMASPANTGELFF. V and J are TRBV5-4 and TRBJ2-2; with no DNA, the TCRdb D assignment of TRBD2 cannot be verified. The germline CDR1 and CDR2 sequences are SGHNT and YYREEE (reference sequence). The CDR3 consists of 15 residues.

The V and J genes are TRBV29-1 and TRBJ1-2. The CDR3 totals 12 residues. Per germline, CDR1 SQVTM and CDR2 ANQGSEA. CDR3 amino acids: CSVEGEGDGYTF.

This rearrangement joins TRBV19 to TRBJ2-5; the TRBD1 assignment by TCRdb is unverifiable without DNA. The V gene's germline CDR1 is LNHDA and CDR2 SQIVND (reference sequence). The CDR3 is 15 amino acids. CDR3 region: CASSIGQGTAETQYF.

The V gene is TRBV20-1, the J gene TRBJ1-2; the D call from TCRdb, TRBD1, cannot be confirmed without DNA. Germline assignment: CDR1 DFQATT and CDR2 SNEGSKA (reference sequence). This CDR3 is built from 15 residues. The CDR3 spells CSARSAGGANYGYTF.

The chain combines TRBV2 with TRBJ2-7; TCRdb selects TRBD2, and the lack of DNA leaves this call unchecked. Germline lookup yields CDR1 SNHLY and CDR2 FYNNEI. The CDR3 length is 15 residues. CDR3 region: CASRSSGTSADEQYF.

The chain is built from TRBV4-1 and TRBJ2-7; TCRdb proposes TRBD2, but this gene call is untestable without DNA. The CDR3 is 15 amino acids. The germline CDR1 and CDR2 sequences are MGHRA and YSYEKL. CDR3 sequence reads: CASSPTSGGYYEQYF.

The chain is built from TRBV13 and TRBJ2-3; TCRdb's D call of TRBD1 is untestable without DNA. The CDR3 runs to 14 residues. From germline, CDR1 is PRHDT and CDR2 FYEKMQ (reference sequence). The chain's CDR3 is CASSFAGPPDTQYF.

The CDR3 reads CASSGDRVRTF. This sequence joins TRBV7-9 and TRBJ1-2; TCRdb's D call of TRBD1 is untestable without DNA. The CDR3 has 11 residues. Germline-derived CDR1 and CDR2 are SEHNR and FQNEAQ (reference sequence).

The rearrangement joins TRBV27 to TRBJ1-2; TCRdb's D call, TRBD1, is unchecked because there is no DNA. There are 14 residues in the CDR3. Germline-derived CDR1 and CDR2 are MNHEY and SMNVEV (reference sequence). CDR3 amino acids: CASSLKVAGYGYTF.

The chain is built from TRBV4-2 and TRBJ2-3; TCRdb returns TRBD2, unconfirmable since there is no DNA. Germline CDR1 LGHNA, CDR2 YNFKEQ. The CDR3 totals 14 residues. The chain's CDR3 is CASSQEEEGLARYF.

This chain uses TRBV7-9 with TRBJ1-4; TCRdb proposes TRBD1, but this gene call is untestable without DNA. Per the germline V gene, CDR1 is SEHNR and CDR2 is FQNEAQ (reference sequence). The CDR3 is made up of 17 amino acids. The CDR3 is CASSLEGDGQKNEKLFF.

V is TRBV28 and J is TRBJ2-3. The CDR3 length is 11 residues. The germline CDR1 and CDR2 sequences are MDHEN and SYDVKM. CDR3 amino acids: CASYAEHTQYF.

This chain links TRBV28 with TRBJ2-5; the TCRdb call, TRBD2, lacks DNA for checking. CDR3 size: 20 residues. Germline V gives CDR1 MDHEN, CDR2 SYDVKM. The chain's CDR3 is CASSLWLAGDLQGYQETQYF.